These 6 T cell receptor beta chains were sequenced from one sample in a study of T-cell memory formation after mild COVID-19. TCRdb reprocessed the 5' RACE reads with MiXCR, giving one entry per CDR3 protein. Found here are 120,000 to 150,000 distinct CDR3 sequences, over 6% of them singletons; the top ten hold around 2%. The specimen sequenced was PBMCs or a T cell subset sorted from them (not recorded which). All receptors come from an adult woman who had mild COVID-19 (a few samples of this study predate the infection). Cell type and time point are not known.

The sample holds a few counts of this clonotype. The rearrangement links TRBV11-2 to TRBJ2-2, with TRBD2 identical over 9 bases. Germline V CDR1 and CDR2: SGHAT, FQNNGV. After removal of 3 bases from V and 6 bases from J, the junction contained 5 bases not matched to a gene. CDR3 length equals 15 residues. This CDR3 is CASSLGLATSGELFF. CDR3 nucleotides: TGTGCCAGCAGCTTGGGACTAGCTACGTCCGGGGAGCTGTTTTTT.

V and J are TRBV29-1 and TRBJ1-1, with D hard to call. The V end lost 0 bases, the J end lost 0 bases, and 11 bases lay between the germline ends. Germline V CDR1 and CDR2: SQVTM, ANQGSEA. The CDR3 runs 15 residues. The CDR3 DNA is TGCAGCGTTGAAGACCCCTGGCGGATGAACACTGAAGCTTTCTTT. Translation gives CSVEDPWRMNTEAFF.

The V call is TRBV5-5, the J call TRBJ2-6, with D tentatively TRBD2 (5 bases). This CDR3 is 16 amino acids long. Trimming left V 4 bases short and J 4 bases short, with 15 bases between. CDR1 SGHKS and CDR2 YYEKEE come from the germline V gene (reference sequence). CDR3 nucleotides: TGTGCCAGCAGCCCCACGGGAAAAGCCGGGGCCAACGTCCTGACTTTC. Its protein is CASSPTGKAGANVLTF. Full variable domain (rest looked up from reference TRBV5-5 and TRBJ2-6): DAGVTQSPTHLIKTRGQQVTLRCSPISGHKSVSWYQQVLGQGPQFIFQYYEKEERGRGNFPDRFSARQFPNYSSELNVNALLLGDSALYLCASSPTGKAGANVLTFGAGSRLTVL.

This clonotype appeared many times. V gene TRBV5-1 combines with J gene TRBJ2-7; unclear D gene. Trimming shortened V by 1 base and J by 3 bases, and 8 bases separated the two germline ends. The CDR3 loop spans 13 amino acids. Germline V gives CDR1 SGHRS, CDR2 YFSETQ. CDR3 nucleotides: TGCGCCAGCAGCTTGCCTTCAAACTACGAGCAGTACTTC. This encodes CASSLPSNYEQYF. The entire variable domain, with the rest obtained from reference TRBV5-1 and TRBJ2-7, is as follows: KAGVTQTPRYLIKTRGQQVTLSCSPISGHRSVSWYQQTPGQGLQFLFEYFSETQRNKGNFPGRFSGRQFSNSRSEMNVSTLELGDSALYLCASSLPSNYEQYFGPGTRLTVT.

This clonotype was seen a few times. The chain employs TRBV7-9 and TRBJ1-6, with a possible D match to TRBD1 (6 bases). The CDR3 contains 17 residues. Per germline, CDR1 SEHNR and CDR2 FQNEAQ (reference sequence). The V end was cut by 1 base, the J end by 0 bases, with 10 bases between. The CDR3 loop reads CASSLGDRSSYNSPLHF. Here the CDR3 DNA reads TGTGCCAGCAGCTTAGGAGACAGGAGCTCCTATAATTCACCCCTCCACTTT.

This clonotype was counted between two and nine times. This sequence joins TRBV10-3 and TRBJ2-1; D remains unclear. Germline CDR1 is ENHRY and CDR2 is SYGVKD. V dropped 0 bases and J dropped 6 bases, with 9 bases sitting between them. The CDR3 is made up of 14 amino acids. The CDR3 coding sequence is TGTGCCATCAGTGAGTCGGCCAGGACCAATGAGCAGTTCTTC. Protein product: CAISESARTNEQFF.